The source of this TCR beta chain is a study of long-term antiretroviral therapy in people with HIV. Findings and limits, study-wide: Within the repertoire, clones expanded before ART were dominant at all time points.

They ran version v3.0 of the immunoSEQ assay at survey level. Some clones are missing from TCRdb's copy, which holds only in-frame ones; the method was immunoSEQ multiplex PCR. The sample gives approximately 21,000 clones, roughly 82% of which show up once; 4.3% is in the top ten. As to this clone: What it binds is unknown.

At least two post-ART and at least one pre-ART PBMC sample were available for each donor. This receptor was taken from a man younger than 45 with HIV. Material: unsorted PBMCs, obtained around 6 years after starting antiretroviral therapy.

The CDR3 coding sequence is TGTGCCAGCAGTGGGACGGGACAACTTAATGAAAAACTGTTTTTT. Its translation: CASSGTGQLNEKLFF. The chain joins TRBV2 to TRBJ1-4; D is perhaps TRBD1 (6 bases). V shed 4 bases and J shed 4 bases, with 13 bases lying between them. CDR1 and CDR2 from the germline V gene are SNHLY and FYNNEI. The CDR3 is 15 residues long.